This T cell receptor (beta chain) was recovered during a study of T cell repertoires in ileal Crohn's disease (dated by TCRdb to about 2019). About the study as a whole: The median duration of disease was around 8 years, and at the time of surgery around 40% of patients were active smokers. A total of some 170 mucosal samples from around 50 patients were sequenced, with samples obtained at several locations on the surgical specimen and at postoperative endoscopy. All patients had surgery for a complication: stricturing disease in around 60% and penetrating disease in about 40%. Endoscopic postoperative recurrence was defined as a Rutgeerts score above i0. The study was conducted in parallel with a multicentre cohort built to find predictors of early endoscopic recurrence after ileocolonic resection. About half of the patients received postoperative therapy: about eleven received thiopurines and 15 to 20 received anti-TNF agents. TCR repertoire analysis was done in some 55 Crohn's disease patients from a prospective multicentre cohort.

Roughly 540 nanograms of biopsy DNA per sample were submitted for commercial TCRB immunosequencing. Adaptive Biotechnology amplified CDR3 regions from genomic DNA with a two-step multiplex PCR that controlled for amplification bias. The first PCR used primers for every V and J gene segment; the second PCR added barcodes and Illumina adapters. CDR3 libraries were sequenced using an Illumina instrument. The study's own analysis went as follows. Analysis combined the vendor-provided pipelines with custom analysis of raw data in R/Bioconductor under R version 3.3.0. Clonality, ranging from 0 to 1, was calculated as the inverse of the normalised Shannon entropy of all productive clones. The repertoire share taken up by the top 100 clones defined high-frequency clones, and only clones that passed a 95% confidence test were kept. Repertoire diversity was measured with the Simpson index, and overlap between samples was measured with the Morisita-Horn index. Not all clones reach the TCRdb copy of this immuneACCESS table, which keeps in-frame sequences only. Checked studies attribute under half of the gap to unresolved V genes and leave the rest unexplained. The V and J calls and the clone size are those of that table, but D and trimming were determined from the DNA. This sample comprises more than 4,000 clones, about three quarters of them detected only once. 16% of the sample is taken by the ten largest.

To be eligible, patients had to be adults with ileal or ileocolonic Crohn's disease and an indication for ileocolonic resection. Whole ileal mucosal biopsies were kept frozen at -80 degrees C prior to DNA extraction. Genomic DNA was extracted from frozen whole biopsies using a TRizol-based method and was quantified with a NanoDrop 2000 spectrophotometer. Taken from the germline V gene, the CDR1 and CDR2 loops are SNHLY and FYNNEI. V drops 5 bases and J drops 5 bases, leaving 11 bases in between. The CDR3 runs 13 amino acids, cysteine and phenylalanine included. Left in the record is the CDR3 DNA by itself, 39 bases read in frame from the first base. With regard to this clone: Its antigen target is currently unknown. No base qualities exist here, and no much larger clone lies one base off it.

What the research found in general, with its limitations: Compared with non-smokers, patients who were active smokers at surgery showed a significantly higher proportion of clonal expansions (about 27% vs 20%, p=0.02). Endoscopic recurrence was linked to a higher percentage of high-frequency clones at surgery, and recurrence occurred in every patient whose clonality exceeded 26.8% (18/57). Only a subgroup of patients, of unstated size, had mucosal CD4 and CD8 T cells sorted and sequenced. Sorted CD8 T cells carried more high-frequency clones than CD4 T cells, suggesting mucosal expansions were mainly CD8.

This TCR was recovered from an adult with Crohn's disease. Sequences were obtained from ileal tissue. The rearrangement combines TRBV2 with TRBJ2-3, with no reliable assignment of the D segment. CDR3 loop: CASSWALQDTQYF. The sequence in DNA is TGTGCCAGCAGTTGGGCCTTACAAGATACGCAGTATTTT.